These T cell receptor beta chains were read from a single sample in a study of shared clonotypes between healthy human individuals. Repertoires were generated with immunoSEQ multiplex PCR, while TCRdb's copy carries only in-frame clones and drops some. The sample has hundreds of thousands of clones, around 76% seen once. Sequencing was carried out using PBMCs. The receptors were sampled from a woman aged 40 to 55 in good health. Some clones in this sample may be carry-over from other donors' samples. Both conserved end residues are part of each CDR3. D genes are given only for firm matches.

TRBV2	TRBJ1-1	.	CASRDLGRAYTEAFF	TGTGCCAGCAGGGACCTTGGCAGGGCGTACACTGAAGCTTTCTTT
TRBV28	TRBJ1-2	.	CASSVSHYLYGYTF	TGTGCCAGCTCAGTTTCCCACTACTTATATGGCTACACCTTC
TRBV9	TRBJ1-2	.	CASSVAGGNGYTF	TGTGCCAGCAGCGTAGCGGGGGGAAATGGCTACACCTTC
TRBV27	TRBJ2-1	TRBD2	CASSVQGLAGDEQFF	TGTGCCAGCAGCGTCCAAGGACTAGCGGGAGATGAGCAGTTCTTC
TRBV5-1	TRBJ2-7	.	CASSLKTGSEQYF	TGCGCCAGCAGCTTGAAAACAGGGAGCGAGCAGTACTTC
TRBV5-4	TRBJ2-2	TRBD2	CASSQLSGANTGELFF	TGTGCCAGCAGCCAACTTAGCGGGGCGAACACCGGGGAGCTGTTTTTT
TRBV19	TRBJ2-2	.	CASSMRTANTGELFF	TGTGCCAGTAGTATGAGGACAGCGAACACCGGGGAGCTGTTTTTT
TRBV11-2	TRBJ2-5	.	CASSRGLGETQYF	TGTGCCAGCAGCCGGGGACTCGGAGAGACCCAGTACTTC
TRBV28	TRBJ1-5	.	CASSLNTVNQPQHF	TGTGCCAGCAGCTTAAACACAGTCAATCAGCCCCAGCATTTT
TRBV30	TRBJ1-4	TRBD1	CASGTGFEKLFF	TGTGCTTCAGGGACAGGGTTTGAAAAACTGTTTTTT
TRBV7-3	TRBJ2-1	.	CASSLQGPEQFF	TGTGCCAGCAGCCTACAGGGTCCTGAACAGTTCTTC
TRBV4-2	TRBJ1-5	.	CASSQAGSSNQPQHF	TGTGCCAGCAGCCAAGCAGGCAGTAGCAATCAGCCCCAGCATTTT
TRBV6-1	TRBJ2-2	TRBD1	CASSRGGANTGELFF	TGTGCCAGCAGCAGAGGGGGCGCGAACACCGGGGAGCTGTTTTTT
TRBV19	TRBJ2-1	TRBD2	CASSITGLFPNEQFF	TGTGCCAGTAGTATAACGGGACTATTCCCTAATGAGCAGTTCTTC
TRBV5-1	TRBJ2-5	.	CASSLVGVEAQYF	TGCGCCAGCAGCTTAGTGGGAGTGGAGGCCCAGTACTTC
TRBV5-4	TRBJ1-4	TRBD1	CASSFDRDQKLFF	TGTGCCAGCAGCTTTGACAGGGATCAAAAACTGTTTTTT
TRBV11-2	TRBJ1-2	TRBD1	CASSLDGTGYYGYTF	TGTGCCAGCAGCTTAGACGGGACAGGGTACTATGGCTACACCTTC
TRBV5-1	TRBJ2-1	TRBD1	CASSRTGIYNEQFF	TGCGCCAGCAGCCGGACAGGGATCTACAATGAGCAGTTCTTC
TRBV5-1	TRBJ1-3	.	CASSFGEVVGNTIYF	TGCGCCAGCAGCTTCGGGGAGGTCGTGGGAAACACCATATATTTT
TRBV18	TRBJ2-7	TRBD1	CASSHKRDRGYEQYF	TGTGCCAGCTCACACAAAAGGGACAGGGGTTACGAGCAGTACTTC
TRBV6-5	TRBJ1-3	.	CASSPDPLGNTIYF	TGTGCCAGCAGTCCCGACCCGCTGGGAAACACCATATATTTT
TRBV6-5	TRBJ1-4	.	CASSPRGRFNEKLFF	TGTGCCAGCAGTCCACGGGGACGGTTTAATGAAAAACTGTTTTTT